The 25 T cell receptor beta chains in this list originate from one sample, sequenced in a study of T cells after yellow fever vaccination. TCRdb re-called the 5' RACE reads with MiXCR, one entry per CDR3 protein. The table includes over 250,000 distinct CDR3 sequences, over 4% detected once. The material sequenced was PBMCs, taken 5 days after the yellow fever booster vaccination. The receptors originated from a man aged 18 to 29 who received the YFV17D yellow fever vaccine.

This rearrangement joins TRBV6-1 to TRBJ2-7, with D perhaps matching TRBD2 (5 bases). The CDR3 has 13 residues. The germline V gene encodes CDR1 MNHNS and CDR2 SASEGT. Trimming took 0 bases from V and 5 from J, leaving 8 bases between them. The CDR3 sequence is CASSEAGGDEQYV. In DNA, the CDR3 is TGTGCCAGCAGTGAAGCAGGAGGCGACGAGCAGTACGTC.

This clonotype was counted at least ten times. CDR3 in amino acids: CASSLGGSGEETQYF. CDR3 DNA sequence: TGCGCCAGCAGCTTGGGGGGTTCCGGGGAAGAGACCCAGTACTTC. J is TRBJ2-5 and V is TRBV5-1, with D possibly matching TRBD2 (5 bases). Trimming stripped 0 bases from V and 3 bases from J, with 12 bases between. This CDR3 region has 15 residues. CDR1 is SGHRS and CDR2 is YFSETQ in the germline V gene.

The chain recombines TRBV5-6 with TRBJ2-1; D not resolved. Germline lookup yields CDR1 SGHDT and CDR2 YYEEEE. Trimming took 2 bases from V and 4 from J, leaving 7 bases between them. The CDR3 consists of 13 residues. The CDR3 is CASSFIGYNEQFF. As DNA, the CDR3 is TGTGCCAGCAGCTTCATCGGGTACAATGAGCAGTTCTTC.

The rearrangement links TRBV18 to TRBJ2-6, with D hard to call. This CDR3 has 12 residues. Deletions cut 6 bases from V and 6 bases from J, with 6 bases between. Per germline, CDR1 KGHSH and CDR2 LQKENI. The CDR3 is CASSEKANVLTF. CDR3 nucleotides: TGTGCCAGCTCTGAAAAGGCCAACGTCCTGACTTTC.

This chain links TRBV9 with TRBJ2-3; a possible D gene is TRBD1 (5 bases). The CDR3 covers 15 residues. Trimming pared 0 bases from V and 4 bases from J, leaving 12 bases between. Germline V CDR1 and CDR2: SGDLS, YYNGEE. The CDR3 region is CASSVGQMISDTQYF. The DNA of the CDR3 is TGTGCCAGCAGCGTAGGACAGATGATATCAGATACGCAGTATTTT.

The V call is TRBV20-1, the J call TRBJ1-1; no reliable D call. The CDR3 consists of 13 residues. The germline gives CDR1 DFQATT, CDR2 SNEGSKA (reference sequence). The germline V and J ends were trimmed by 6 bases and 1 base, with 12 bases remaining between them. CDR3 loop: CSAFADGNTEAFF. The CDR3 DNA sequence: TGCAGTGCCTTCGCGGACGGGAACACTGAAGCTTTCTTT.

This clonotype has only a few counts. The rearrangement joins TRBV11-2 to TRBJ1-1; D call uncertain. The CDR3 runs 12 residues. Trimming shortened V by 3 bases and J by 6 bases, and 8 bases separated the two germline ends. Germline CDR1 and CDR2: SGHAT and FQNNGV. CDR3 bases: TGTGCCAGCAGCTTTCCACCGCCTGAAGCTTTCTTT. This sequence encodes CASSFPPPEAFF.

The J gene is TRBJ2-1, the V gene TRBV5-1, with D possibly called TRBD1 or TRBD2 (5 bases each). The CDR3 is 15 amino acids. With 2 bases removed from V and 10 bases from J, the gap between germline ends came to 19 bases. Germline CDR1 and CDR2: SGHRS and YFSETQ. CDR3 DNA: TGCGCCAGCAGCTTAATGGGGGACCTCTTGCAGGAGCAGTTCTTC. This sequence encodes CASSLMGDLLQEQFF.

The rearrangement links TRBV5-1 to TRBJ1-2; the D is unclear. The germline V gene encodes CDR1 SGHRS and CDR2 YFSETQ. The CDR3 sequence is 17 residues long. V was shortened by 0 bases and J by 0 bases, with 15 bases between the two germline ends. The CDR3 protein is CASSLDGRREANYGYTF. CDR3 nucleotide sequence: TGCGCCAGCAGCTTGGATGGCAGGCGGGAAGCTAACTATGGCTACACCTTC.

This clonotype was recorded a few times. CDR3 sequence (DNA): TGTGCCAGCAGCGTAGTAACGAAGGGAGATACGCAGTATTTT. This sequence encodes CASSVVTKGDTQYF. The V gene is TRBV9, the J gene TRBJ2-3; D is undetermined. CDR3 length equals 14 residues. Germline values: CDR1 SGDLS, CDR2 YYNGEE. Trimming took 0 bases from V and 5 from J, leaving 10 bases between them.

This clonotype was seen ten or more times. The chain has TRBV7-9 and TRBJ2-1; 7 bases align to TRBD1. This CDR3 is built from 14 residues. J gave up 3 bases and V 6 bases, and 5 bases lay outside the gene matches. The germline CDR1 and CDR2 sequences are SEHNR and FQNEAQ (reference sequence). As DNA, the CDR3 is TGTGCCAGCAGTGACAGGGCCTACTACAATGAGCAGTTCTTC. Protein product: CASSDRAYYNEQFF.

This clonotype appeared a few times. The rearrangement links TRBV6-2 or TRBV6-3 to TRBJ2-2; D is unclear. This CDR3 spans 17 amino acids. Germline lookup yields CDR1 MNHEY and CDR2 SVGEGT. The ends were cut back, 0 bases at V and 1 base at J, with 12 bases in the middle. The CDR3 is CASSYSPAHGNTGELFF. CDR3 bases: TGTGCCAGCAGTTACTCCCCAGCCCACGGGAACACCGGGGAGCTGTTTTTT.

This clonotype came up a few times. This rearrangement joins TRBV20-1 to TRBJ1-1, with D maybe TRBD1 (5 bases). V lost 2 bases and J 0 bases, leaving 13 bases between the germline ends. CDR1 is DFQATT and CDR2 is SNEGSKA in the germline V gene (reference sequence). The CDR3 contains 15 residues. The CDR3 DNA reads TGCAGTGCTAGATGGGAGAGGGGCATGAACACTGAAGCTTTCTTT. It translates to CSARWERGMNTEAFF.

This rearrangement joins TRBV5-4 to TRBJ2-1; tentatively, D is TRBD1 (5 bases). This CDR3 spans 14 amino acids. From germline, CDR1 is SGHNT and CDR2 YYREEE (reference sequence). V gave up 3 bases and J gave up 6 bases, with 13 bases separating them. This CDR3 reads CASSYGPGINEQFF. CDR3 nucleotide sequence: TGTGCCAGCAGCTACGGACCAGGGATCAATGAGCAGTTCTTC.

At least ten counts were recorded for this clonotype. The gene calls are TRBV7-2 and TRBJ2-3; D not certain. This CDR3 has 14 residues. The V and J ends lost 2 bases and 2 bases respectively, with 8 bases between them. Germline values: CDR1 SGHTA, CDR2 FQGNSA. The CDR3 is CASSLYSDTDTQYF. The CDR3, as DNA: TGTGCCAGCAGCTTATACTCAGACACAGATACGCAGTATTTT. Full variable domain (remainder filled in from reference TRBV7-2 and TRBJ2-3): GAGVSQSPSNKVTEKGKDVELRCDPISGHTALYWYRQSLGQGLEFLIYFQGNSAPDKSGLPSDRFSAERTGGSVSTLTIQRTQQEDSAVYLCASSLYSDTDTQYFGPGTRLTVL.

This clonotype was seen only a few times. The DNA for the CDR3 is TGTGCCAGCAGTTTTGGACCAGCGGGGGATTACGAGCAGTACTTC. Translation: CASSFGPAGDYEQYF. This chain connects TRBV27 to TRBJ2-7; 8 bases are shared with TRBD2. Germline V gene lookup returns CDR1 MNHEY and CDR2 SMNVEV (reference sequence). CDR3 size: 15 residues. V gave up 3 bases and J gave up 4 bases; unmatched junction bases: 8.

This clonotype was counted between two and nine times. The rearrangement uses TRBV12-3 or TRBV12-4 and TRBJ1-1; D remains ambiguous. The CDR3 totals 11 residues. The V and J ends lost 0 bases and 8 bases respectively, with 4 bases between them. The CDR3 bases are TGTGCCAGCAGTTTAGCTTCGGAAGCTTTCTTT. This sequence encodes CASSLASEAFF.

At least ten counts were recorded for this clonotype. The chain employs TRBV20-1 and TRBJ2-5, with D tentatively TRBD2 (6 bases). Germline V gene sequence: CDR1 DFQATT, CDR2 SNEGSKA (reference sequence). This CDR3 has 18 amino acids. The V end lost 1 base, the J end lost 9 bases, and 30 bases lay between the germline ends. The CDR3 protein is CSARGRRGRLVVGEAQYF. The CDR3 nucleotides are TGCAGTGCTAGAGGGCGGCGGGGCCGCCTGGTGGTAGGGGAGGCCCAGTACTTC.

Only a few counts were recorded for this clonotype. The chain employs TRBV3-1 and TRBJ1-1, with D possibly matching TRBD1 (5 bases). This CDR3 spans 14 amino acids. The V end lost 4 bases, the J end lost 1 base, and 10 bases lay between the germline ends. The germline V gene has CDR1 LGHDT and CDR2 YNNKEL (reference sequence). The CDR3 region is CASSPLRGNTEAFF. The CDR3 bases are TGTGCCAGCAGCCCCCTAAGGGGGAACACTGAAGCTTTCTTT.

This clonotype was seen ten or more times. The chain is built from TRBV4-2 and TRBJ2-1; 11 bases are a match to TRBD2. Germline assignment: CDR1 LGHNA and CDR2 YNFKEQ. The CDR3 loop spans 15 amino acids. J lost 4 bases, V lost 3 bases, and 2 bases had no gene match. CDR3 protein: CASSQGLAAYNEQFF. The CDR3 coding sequence is TGTGCCAGCAGCCAGGGACTAGCGGCATACAATGAGCAGTTCTTC.

This clonotype was observed a few times. The chain combines TRBV27 with TRBJ1-1; 7 bases agree with TRBD1. This CDR3 has 14 residues. Unmatched junction bases numbered 8, after V lost 4 bases and J lost 6 bases. The germline V gene encodes CDR1 MNHEY and CDR2 SMNVEV (reference sequence). The CDR3 DNA is TGTGCCAGCAGTTGGAACGACAGGGTCGCTGAAGCTTTCTTT. Amino acids: CASSWNDRVAEAFF.

CDR3 protein: CASSYGTGGGSPLHF. CDR3 nucleotides: TGCGCCAGCAGCTATGGGACAGGGGGAGGTTCTCCCCTCCACTTT. The chain links TRBV5-1 to TRBJ1-6; 11 positions agree with TRBD1. The germline V gene encodes CDR1 SGHRS and CDR2 YFSETQ. The trim removed 3 bases at V and 13 bases at J, leaving 9 bases unmatched. The CDR3 spans 15 residues.

This clonotype appeared a few times. This chain uses TRBV20-1 with TRBJ2-3, with 8 bases matching TRBD2. CDR3 length: 16 residues. V lost 6 bases and J lost 1; bases outside the gene matches: 12. Per germline, CDR1 DFQATT and CDR2 SNEGSKA (reference sequence). The CDR3 nucleotides are TGCAGTGCCCCCCCCGGCGGGGGGCCCCGCACAGATACGCAGTATTTT. Its translation: CSAPPGGGPRTDTQYF.

In its sample, this clonotype was seen many times. V usage is TRBV7-9 and J usage is TRBJ2-3; D remains unclear. The V end lost 5 bases, the J end lost 2 bases, and 14 bases lay between the germline ends. This CDR3 region has 15 residues. Germline lookup yields CDR1 SEHNR and CDR2 FQNEAQ (reference sequence). The CDR3 loop is CASSPLVAYTDTQYF. Written as DNA, the CDR3 is TGTGCCAGCAGCCCCTTGGTGGCCTACACAGATACGCAGTATTTT.

This clonotype was seen a few times. The chain has TRBV5-1 and TRBJ2-1, with D hard to call. Per germline, CDR1 SGHRS and CDR2 YFSETQ. V lost 5 bases and J lost 5, with 11 bases in between. The CDR3 is 13 residues long. Here the CDR3 DNA reads TGCGCCAGCAGGCCCGAACCGGACAATGAGCAGTTCTTC. Encoded protein: CASRPEPDNEQFF.